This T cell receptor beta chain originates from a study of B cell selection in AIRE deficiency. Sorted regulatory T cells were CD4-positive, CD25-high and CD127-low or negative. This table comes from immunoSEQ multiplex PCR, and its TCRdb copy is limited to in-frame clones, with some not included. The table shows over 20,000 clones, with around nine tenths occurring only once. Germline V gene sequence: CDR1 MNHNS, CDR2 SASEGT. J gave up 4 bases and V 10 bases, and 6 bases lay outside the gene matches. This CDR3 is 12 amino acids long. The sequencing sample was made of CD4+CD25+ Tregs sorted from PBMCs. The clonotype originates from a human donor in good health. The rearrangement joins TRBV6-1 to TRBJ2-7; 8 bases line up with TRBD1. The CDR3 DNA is TGTGCCACCCGGGACAGGAGATACGAGCAGTACTTC. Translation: CATRDRRYEQYF.